These 14 T cell receptor beta chains share one sample of origin, sequenced in a study of T cell responses to AZD1222 COVID-19 vaccine. The method was immunoSEQ multiplex PCR; TCRdb's version includes in-frame clones alone and lacks a portion of them. The table has fewer than 120,000 clones, over 90% seen once. This material consisted of peripheral blood, taken 28 days after the second AZD1222 dose. These receptors came from an adult who received the AZD1222 COVID-19 vaccine.

The rearrangement joins TRBV5-1 to TRBJ1-2; no reliable D call. The CDR3 totals 14 residues. The V gene's germline CDR1 is SGHRS and CDR2 YFSETQ. The ends were cut back, 4 bases at V and 14 bases at J, with 24 bases in the middle. The CDR3 sequence is CASSLEVGRPSKTF. The CDR3 nucleotides are TGCGCCAGCAGCCTGGAGGTCGGGAGGCCCTCCAAGACCTTC.

The CDR3 DNA reads as TGTGCCAGCACCTCGGGGGACACAGGCACTGAAGCTTTCTTT. Its translation: CASTSGDTGTEAFF. V gene TRBV7-8 combines with J gene TRBJ1-1; possibly TRBD1 for D (6 bases). The V gene lost 7 bases and the J gene lost 4 bases, with 16 bases spanning the gap. The CDR3 is 14 residues long. The V gene's germline CDR1 is SGHVS and CDR2 FQNEAQ.

The rearrangement links TRBV2 to TRBJ2-1, with D tentatively TRBD2 (6 bases). Germline CDR1 is SNHLY and CDR2 is FYNNEI. CDR3 size: 15 residues. Deletions cut 2 bases from V and 0 bases from J, with 8 bases between. Written as DNA, the CDR3 is TGTGCCAGCAGTGAACGGCGGGACTCCTACAATGAGCAGTTCTTC. It translates to CASSERRDSYNEQFF.

This clone was recorded only once. The chain couples TRBV3-1 (or the pseudogene TRBV3-2) to TRBJ1-5; D remains ambiguous. Germline V lookup: CDR1 LGHDT, CDR2 YNNKEL (reference sequence). V shed 2 bases and J shed 7 bases, with 6 bases lying between them. The CDR3 is 12 amino acids. The CDR3 sequence: CASSQLSQPQHF. DNA of the CDR3: TGTGCCAGCAGCCAACTTAGCCAGCCCCAGCATTTT.

In its sample, this clone was seen once. The V call is TRBV18, the J call TRBJ1-1; no definite D call. The germline CDR1 and CDR2 sequences are KGHSH and LQKENI. V was pared by 3 bases and J by 4 bases, with 12 bases between. This CDR3 contains 14 residues. The CDR3 DNA sequence: TGTGCCAGCTCACCGATCGGGGAGAGCACTGAAGCTTTCTTT. Protein sequence: CASSPIGESTEAFF.

This clone has a single count. This rearrangement joins TRBV5-1 to TRBJ1-2; a weak D match, TRBD1 (6 bases). Trimming took off 4 bases at V and 0 bases at J, with 13 bases between the two ends. CDR3 size: 15 residues. Germline V gives CDR1 SGHRS, CDR2 YFSETQ. The DNA for the CDR3 is TGCGCCAGCAGCGGTAGGACAGAACCTAACTATGGCTACACCTTC. Its protein product is CASSGRTEPNYGYTF.

This chain connects TRBV18 to TRBJ1-1; D is perhaps TRBD1 (6 bases). Germline lookup yields CDR1 KGHSH and CDR2 LQKENI. Trimming cost V 3 bases and J 5 bases, with 10 bases left between them. The CDR3 covers 13 residues. As DNA, the CDR3 is TGTGCCAGCTCACCGTTAGGGGGAACTGAAGCTTTCTTT. This encodes CASSPLGGTEAFF.

J is TRBJ1-3 and V is TRBV5-1; D gene unclear. The CDR3 runs to 14 residues. V was trimmed by 6 bases and J by 1 base, leaving 11 bases between them. Germline V lookup: CDR1 SGHRS, CDR2 YFSETQ. CDR3 in DNA: TGCGCCAGCACCGCGTCCCTTTCTGGAAACACCATATATTTT. Protein: CASTASLSGNTIYF.

This rearrangement joins TRBV18 to TRBJ2-3; 7 bases are a match to TRBD1. In germline, CDR1 is KGHSH, CDR2 LQKENI. Trimming cost V 0 bases and J 0 bases; bases outside gene matches: 3. The CDR3 runs to 16 residues. The CDR3 coding sequence is TGTGCCAGCTCACCACCGAGGGGGCAAAGCACAGATACGCAGTATTTT. Translated: CASSPPRGQSTDTQYF.

The V call is TRBV30, the J call TRBJ1-4; TRBD1 matches 7 bases. V gave up 5 bases and J gave up 3 bases; unmatched junction bases: 6. Germline V lookup: CDR1 GTSNPN, CDR2 SVGIG (reference sequence). The CDR3 extends over 14 amino acids. CDR3 bases: TGTGCCTGGGGAAACAGGGGCTCTAATGAAAAACTGTTTTTT. Translated: CAWGNRGSNEKLFF.

The chain carries TRBV23-1 and TRBJ1-5, with D unclear. TRBV23-1 is annotated as an ORF whose role is uncertain. The CDR3 runs to 17 residues. V was trimmed by 2 bases and J by 2 bases, leaving 16 bases between them. This chain's CDR3 is CASSQTPGRVGNQPQHF. In DNA, the CDR3 is TGCGCCAGCAGTCAAACCCCGGGGAGGGTCGGCAATCAGCCCCAGCATTTT.

The chain has TRBV19 and TRBJ1-1; D might be TRBD1 (5 bases). Trimming removed 6 bases from V and 0 bases from J, with 11 bases in between. This CDR3 region has 14 residues. Germline CDR1 reads LNHDA; CDR2 reads SQIVND (reference sequence). CDR3 DNA sequence: TGTGCCAGTAGCAACAGGAGGATGAACACTGAAGCTTTCTTT. It specifies CASSNRRMNTEAFF. Combining the CDR3 with reference TRBV19 and TRBJ1-1 gives the whole variable domain DGGITQSPKYLFRKEGQNVTLSCEQNLNHDAMYWYRQDPGQGLRLIYYSQIVNDFQKGDIAEGYSVSREKKESFPLTVTSAQKNPTAFYLCASSNRRMNTEAFFGQGTRLTVV.

The chain carries TRBV9 and TRBJ1-1, with a possible D match to TRBD1 (5 bases). With 2 bases removed from V and 1 base from J, the gap between germline ends came to 9 bases. Germline V lookup: CDR1 SGDLS, CDR2 YYNGEE. There are 14 residues in the CDR3. Here the CDR3 DNA reads TGTGCCAGCAGCGTCGGGGCCGAGAACACTGAAGCTTTCTTT. It translates to CASSVGAENTEAFF.

This chain links TRBV5-4 with TRBJ1-4, with 9 nucleotides matching TRBD1. Germline trimming cut 5 bases from V and 1 base from J; bases unmatched to any gene: 9. Germline V gives CDR1 SGHNT, CDR2 YYREEE (reference sequence). This CDR3 spans 17 amino acids. The CDR3 here is CASSSGTGMRTNEKLFF. CDR3 nucleotide sequence: TGTGCCAGCAGTTCCGGGACAGGGATGAGAACTAATGAAAAACTGTTTTTT.